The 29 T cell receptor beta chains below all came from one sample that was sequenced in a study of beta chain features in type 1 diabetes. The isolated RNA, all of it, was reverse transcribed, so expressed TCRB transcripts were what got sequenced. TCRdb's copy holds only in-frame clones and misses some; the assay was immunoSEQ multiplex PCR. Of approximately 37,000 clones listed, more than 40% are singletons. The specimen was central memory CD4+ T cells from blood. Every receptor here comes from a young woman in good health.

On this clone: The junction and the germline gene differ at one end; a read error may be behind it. In DNA form, the CDR3 reads TGTGCCGTCAGGGGAGCGGATGAAAAACTGTTTTTT. Amino acid sequence: CAVRGADEKLFF. The rearrangement uses TRBV10-3 and TRBJ1-4; a possible D gene is TRBD1 (6 bases). The CDR3 has 12 residues. Germline CDR1 reads ENHRY; CDR2 reads SYGVKD.

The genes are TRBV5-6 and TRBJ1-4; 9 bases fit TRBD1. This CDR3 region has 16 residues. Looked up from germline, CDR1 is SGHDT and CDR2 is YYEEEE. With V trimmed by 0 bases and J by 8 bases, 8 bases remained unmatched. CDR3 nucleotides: TGTGCCAGCAGCTTGGTCCATCCGGGACAGGGAGAAAAACTGTTTTTT. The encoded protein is CASSLVHPGQGEKLFF.

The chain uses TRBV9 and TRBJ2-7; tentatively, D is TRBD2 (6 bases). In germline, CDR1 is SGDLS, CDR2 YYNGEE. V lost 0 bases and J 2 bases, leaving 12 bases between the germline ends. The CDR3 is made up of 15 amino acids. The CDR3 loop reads CASSVGDSLPYEQYF. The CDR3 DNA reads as TGTGCCAGCAGCGTAGGGGACTCACTTCCCTACGAGCAGTACTTC.

CDR3 residues: CASSLRQGAQAGELFF. As DNA, the CDR3 is TGCGCCAGCAGCCTACGACAGGGGGCGCAGGCCGGGGAGCTGTTTTTT. The chain joins TRBV5-1 to TRBJ2-2, with 10 positions matching TRBD1. The germline CDR1 and CDR2 sequences are SGHRS and YFSETQ. Trimming removed 4 bases from V and 6 bases from J; junction bases left unmatched: 9. CDR3 length: 16 residues.

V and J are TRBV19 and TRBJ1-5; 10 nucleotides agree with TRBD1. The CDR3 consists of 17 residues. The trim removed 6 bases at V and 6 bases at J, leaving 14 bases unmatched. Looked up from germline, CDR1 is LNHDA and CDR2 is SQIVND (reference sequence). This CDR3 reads CASSSTRTGGKGQPQHF. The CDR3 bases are TGTGCCAGTAGCTCCACCCGGACAGGGGGAAAAGGTCAGCCCCAGCATTTT.

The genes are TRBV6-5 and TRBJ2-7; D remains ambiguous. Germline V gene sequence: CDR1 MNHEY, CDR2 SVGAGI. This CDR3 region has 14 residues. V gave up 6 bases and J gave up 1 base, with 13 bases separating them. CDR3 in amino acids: CASRPRHSSYEQYF. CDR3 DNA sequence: TGTGCCAGCAGACCACGACACTCTTCCTACGAGCAGTACTTC.

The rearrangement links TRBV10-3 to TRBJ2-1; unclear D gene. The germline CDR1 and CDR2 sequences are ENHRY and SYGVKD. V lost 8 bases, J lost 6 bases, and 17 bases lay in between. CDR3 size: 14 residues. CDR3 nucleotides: TGTGCCATCCGGAGCCCGGGTCAGTTCAATGAGCAGTTCTTC. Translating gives CAIRSPGQFNEQFF.

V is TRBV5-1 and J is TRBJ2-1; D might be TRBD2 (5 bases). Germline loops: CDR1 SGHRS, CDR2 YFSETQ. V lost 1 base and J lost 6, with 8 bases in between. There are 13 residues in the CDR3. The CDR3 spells CASSLPSSNEQFF. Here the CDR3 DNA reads TGCGCCAGCAGCTTGCCTAGCAGCAATGAGCAGTTCTTC.

The CDR3 protein is CASSLQNRRNTGELFF. In DNA, the CDR3 is TGTGCCAGCAGCTTACAAAACAGGCGAAACACCGGGGAGCTGTTTTTT. The chain couples TRBV5-4 to TRBJ2-2, with D possibly matching TRBD1 (5 bases). The CDR3 contains 16 residues. Germline V CDR1 and CDR2: SGHNT, YYREEE (reference sequence). V lost 2 bases and J 2 bases, leaving 13 bases between the germline ends.

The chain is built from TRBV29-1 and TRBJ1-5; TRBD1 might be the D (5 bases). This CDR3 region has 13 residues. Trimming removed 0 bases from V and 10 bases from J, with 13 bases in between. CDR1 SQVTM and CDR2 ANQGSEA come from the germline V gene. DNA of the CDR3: TGCAGCGTTGAAGACGGGGGGGGTGAACCCCAGCATTTT. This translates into CSVEDGGGEPQHF.

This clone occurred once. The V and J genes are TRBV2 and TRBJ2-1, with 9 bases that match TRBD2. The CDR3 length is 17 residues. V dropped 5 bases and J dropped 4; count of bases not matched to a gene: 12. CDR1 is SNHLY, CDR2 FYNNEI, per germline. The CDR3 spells CASSKLAGETLYNEQFF. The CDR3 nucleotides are TGTGCCAGCAGTAAGTTAGCGGGAGAGACCTTATACAATGAGCAGTTCTTC.

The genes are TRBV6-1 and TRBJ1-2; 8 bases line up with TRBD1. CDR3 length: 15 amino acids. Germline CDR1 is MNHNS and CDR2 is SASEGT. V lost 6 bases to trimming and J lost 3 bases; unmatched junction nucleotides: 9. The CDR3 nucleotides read TGTGCCAGCAGCCAAGACAGGGGTGGGGACTATGGCTACACCTTC. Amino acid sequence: CASSQDRGGDYGYTF.

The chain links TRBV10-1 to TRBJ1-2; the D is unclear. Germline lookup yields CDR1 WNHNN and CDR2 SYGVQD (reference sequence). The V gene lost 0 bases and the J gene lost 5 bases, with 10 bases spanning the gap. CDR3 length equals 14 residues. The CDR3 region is CASSESYREYGYTF. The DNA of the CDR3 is TGCGCCAGCAGTGAGTCGTACAGAGAGTATGGCTACACCTTC.

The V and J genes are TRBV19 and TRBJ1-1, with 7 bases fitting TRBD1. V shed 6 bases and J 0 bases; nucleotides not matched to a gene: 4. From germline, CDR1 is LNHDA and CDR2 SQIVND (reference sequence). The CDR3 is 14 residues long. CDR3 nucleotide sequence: TGTGCCAGTAGCGAGGGGGCTTTGAACACTGAAGCTTTCTTT. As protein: CASSEGALNTEAFF.

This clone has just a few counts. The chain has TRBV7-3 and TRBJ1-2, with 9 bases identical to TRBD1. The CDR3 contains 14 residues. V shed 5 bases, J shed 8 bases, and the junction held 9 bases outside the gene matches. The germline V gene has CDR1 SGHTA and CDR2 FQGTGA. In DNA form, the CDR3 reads TGTGCCAGCAGCAAAAACGGGGACAGGGTAGGCTACACCTTC. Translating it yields CASSKNGDRVGYTF.

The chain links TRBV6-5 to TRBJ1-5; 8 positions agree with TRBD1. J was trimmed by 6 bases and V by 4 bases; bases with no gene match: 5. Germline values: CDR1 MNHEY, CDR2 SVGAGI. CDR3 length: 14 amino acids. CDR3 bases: TGTGCCAGCAGTTCGGGACAGGCCGGTCAGCCCCAGCATTTT. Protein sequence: CASSSGQAGQPQHF.

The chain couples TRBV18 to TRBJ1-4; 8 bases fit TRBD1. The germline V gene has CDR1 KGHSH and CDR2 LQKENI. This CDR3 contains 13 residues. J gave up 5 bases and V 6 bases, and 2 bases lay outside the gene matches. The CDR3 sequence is CASSRTGNEKLFF. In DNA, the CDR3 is TGTGCCAGCTCTCGGACAGGGAATGAAAAACTGTTTTTT.

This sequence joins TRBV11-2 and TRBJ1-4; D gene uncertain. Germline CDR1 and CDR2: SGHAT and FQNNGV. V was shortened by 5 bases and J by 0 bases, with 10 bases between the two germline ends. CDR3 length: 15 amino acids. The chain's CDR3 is CASSRTRATNEKLFF. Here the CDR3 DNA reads TGTGCCAGCAGCCGGACGAGGGCAACTAATGAAAAACTGTTTTTT.

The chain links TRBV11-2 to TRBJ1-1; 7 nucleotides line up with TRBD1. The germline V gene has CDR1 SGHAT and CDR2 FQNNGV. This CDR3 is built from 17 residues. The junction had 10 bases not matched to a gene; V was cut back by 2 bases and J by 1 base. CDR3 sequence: CASSLIGAGGRNTEAFF. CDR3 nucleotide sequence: TGTGCCAGCAGCTTAATTGGGGCAGGGGGTAGGAACACTGAAGCTTTCTTT.

The CDR3 DNA sequence: TGCAGCGTGAGACAGGGTAACGAGCAGTACTTC. This codes for CSVRQGNEQYF. V gene TRBV29-1 combines with J gene TRBJ2-5; 7 bases are shared with TRBD1. The DNA end is more similar to TRBJ2-7, so the J call may be wrong. The CDR3 runs to 11 residues. Germline values: CDR1 SQVTM, CDR2 ANQGSEA.

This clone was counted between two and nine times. The CDR3 DNA reads TGCAGCGTTCCCGGGGGGAGGGAGTTTAGCAATCAGCCCCAGCATTTT. This sequence encodes CSVPGGREFSNQPQHF. The V gene is TRBV29-1, the J gene TRBJ1-5, with D possibly matching TRBD1 (5 bases). The ends were cut back, 5 bases at V and 0 bases at J, with 17 bases in the middle. This CDR3 spans 16 amino acids. Germline lookup yields CDR1 SQVTM and CDR2 ANQGSEA. Full variable domain (rest looked up from reference TRBV29-1 and TRBJ1-5): SAVISQKPSRDICQRGTSLTIQCQVDSQVTMMFWYRQQPGQSLTLIATANQGSEATYESGFVIDKFPISRPNLTFSTLTVSNMSPEDSSIYLCSVPGGREFSNQPQHFGDGTRLSIL.

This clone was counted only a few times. CDR3 bases: TGTGCCAGCAGTTTACCGACAGTCTACTATGGCTACACCTTC. This gives the protein CASSLPTVYYGYTF. The chain recombines TRBV28 with TRBJ1-2; D may be TRBD1 (5 bases). This CDR3 has 14 residues. With 2 bases removed from V and 3 bases from J, the gap between germline ends came to 10 bases. CDR1 is MDHEN and CDR2 is SYDVKM in the germline V gene.

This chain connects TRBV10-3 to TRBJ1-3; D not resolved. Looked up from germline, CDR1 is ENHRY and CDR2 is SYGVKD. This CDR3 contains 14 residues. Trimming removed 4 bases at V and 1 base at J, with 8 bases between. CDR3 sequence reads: CAISGEGSGNTIYF. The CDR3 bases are TGTGCCATCAGTGGAGAGGGATCTGGAAACACCATATATTTT.

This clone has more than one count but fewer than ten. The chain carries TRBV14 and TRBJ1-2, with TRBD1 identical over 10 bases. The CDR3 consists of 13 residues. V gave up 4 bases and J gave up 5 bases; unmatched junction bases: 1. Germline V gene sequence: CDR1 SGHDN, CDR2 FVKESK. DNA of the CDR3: TGTGCCAGCAGCCGGGACAGGGGTTATGGCTACACCTTC. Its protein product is CASSRDRGYGYTF.

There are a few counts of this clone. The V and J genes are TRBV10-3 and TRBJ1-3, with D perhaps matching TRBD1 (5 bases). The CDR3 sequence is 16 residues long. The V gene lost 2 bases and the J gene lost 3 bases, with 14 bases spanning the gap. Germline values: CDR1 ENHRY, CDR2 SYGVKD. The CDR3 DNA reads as TGTGCCATCAGTGAGGGTTCAGGGAAGAGTGGAAACACCATATATTTT. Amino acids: CAISEGSGKSGNTIYF.

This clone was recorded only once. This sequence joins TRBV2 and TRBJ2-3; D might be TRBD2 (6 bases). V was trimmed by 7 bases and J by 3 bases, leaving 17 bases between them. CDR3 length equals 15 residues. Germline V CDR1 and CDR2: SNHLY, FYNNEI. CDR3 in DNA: TGTGCCAGCATCCAAGCGGCTAGCGAAACAGATACGCAGTATTTT. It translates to CASIQAASETDTQYF.

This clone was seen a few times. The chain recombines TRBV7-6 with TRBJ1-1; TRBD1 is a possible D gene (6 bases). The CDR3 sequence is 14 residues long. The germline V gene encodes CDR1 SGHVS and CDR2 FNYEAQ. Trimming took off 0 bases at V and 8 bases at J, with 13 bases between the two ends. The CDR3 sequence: CASSLALGDREAFF. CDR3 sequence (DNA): TGTGCCAGCAGCTTAGCCCTCGGAGACAGGGAAGCTTTCTTT.

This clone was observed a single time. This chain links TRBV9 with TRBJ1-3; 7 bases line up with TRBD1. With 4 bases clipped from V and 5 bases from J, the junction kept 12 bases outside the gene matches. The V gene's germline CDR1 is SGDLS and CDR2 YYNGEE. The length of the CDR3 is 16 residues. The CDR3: CASSRLGQDTRNTIYF. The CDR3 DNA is TGTGCCAGCAGCAGACTTGGACAGGATACAAGAAACACCATATATTTT.

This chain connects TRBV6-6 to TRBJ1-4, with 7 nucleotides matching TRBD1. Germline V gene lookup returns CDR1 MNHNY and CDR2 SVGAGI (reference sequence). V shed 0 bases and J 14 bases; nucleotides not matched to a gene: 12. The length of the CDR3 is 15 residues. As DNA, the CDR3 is TGTGCCAGCAGTTACTCAGATCAGAGACAGGGCCCCCTGTTTTTT. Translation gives CASSYSDQRQGPLFF.